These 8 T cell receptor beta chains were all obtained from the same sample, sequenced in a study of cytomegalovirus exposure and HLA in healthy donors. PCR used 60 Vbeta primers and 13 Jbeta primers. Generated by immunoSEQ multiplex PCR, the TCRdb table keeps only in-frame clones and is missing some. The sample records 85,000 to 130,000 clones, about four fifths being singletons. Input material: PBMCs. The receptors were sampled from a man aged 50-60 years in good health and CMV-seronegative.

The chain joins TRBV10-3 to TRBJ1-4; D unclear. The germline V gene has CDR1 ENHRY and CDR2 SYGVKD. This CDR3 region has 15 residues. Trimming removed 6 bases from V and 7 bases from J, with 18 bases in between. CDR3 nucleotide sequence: TGTGCCATCAGGGCCATAAGGGCGGGCGGTGAAAAACTGTTTTTT. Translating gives CAIRAIRAGGEKLFF.

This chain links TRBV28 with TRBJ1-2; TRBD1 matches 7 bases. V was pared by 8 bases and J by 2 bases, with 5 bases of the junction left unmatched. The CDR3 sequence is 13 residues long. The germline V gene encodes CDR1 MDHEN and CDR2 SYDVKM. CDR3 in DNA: TGTGCCAGCGTAAGGGGGCCGAACTATGGCTACACCTTC. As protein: CASVRGPNYGYTF.

The CDR3 DNA reads as TGTGCCATCAGTGACGGACAGCTCCGTGTGAATGAAAAACTGTTTTTT. It yields the protein CAISDGQLRVNEKLFF. The chain carries TRBV10-3 and TRBJ1-4; tentatively, D is TRBD1 (6 bases). In germline, CDR1 is ENHRY, CDR2 SYGVKD. Trimming removed 3 bases at V and 5 bases at J, with 16 bases between. The CDR3 runs to 16 residues.

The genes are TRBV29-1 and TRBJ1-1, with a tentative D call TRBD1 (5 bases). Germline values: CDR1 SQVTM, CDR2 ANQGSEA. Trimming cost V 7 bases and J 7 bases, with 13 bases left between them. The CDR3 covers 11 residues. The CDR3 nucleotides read TGCAGCGCGGACACAAGAGTTGAAGCTTTCTTT. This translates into CSADTRVEAFF.

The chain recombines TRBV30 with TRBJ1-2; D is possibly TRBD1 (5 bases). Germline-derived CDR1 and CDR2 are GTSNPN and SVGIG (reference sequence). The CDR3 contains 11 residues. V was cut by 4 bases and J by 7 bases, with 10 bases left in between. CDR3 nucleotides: TGTGCCTGGACAGGGTTCGGTGGCTACACCTTC. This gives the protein CAWTGFGGYTF.

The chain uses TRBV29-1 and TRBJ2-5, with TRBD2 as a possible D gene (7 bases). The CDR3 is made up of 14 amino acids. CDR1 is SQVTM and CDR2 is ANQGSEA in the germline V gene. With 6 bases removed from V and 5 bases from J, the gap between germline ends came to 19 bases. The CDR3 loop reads CSVGEGGLMETQYF. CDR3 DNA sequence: TGCAGCGTAGGGGAGGGGGGCTTGATGGAGACCCAGTACTTC.

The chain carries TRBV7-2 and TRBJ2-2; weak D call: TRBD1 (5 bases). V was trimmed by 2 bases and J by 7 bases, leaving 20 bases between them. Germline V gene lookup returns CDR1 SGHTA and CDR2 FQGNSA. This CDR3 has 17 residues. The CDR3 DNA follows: TGTGCCAGCAGCTTAAGGGTATCGGCAGGGTATAGCGGGGAGCTGTTTTTT. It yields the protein CASSLRVSAGYSGELFF.

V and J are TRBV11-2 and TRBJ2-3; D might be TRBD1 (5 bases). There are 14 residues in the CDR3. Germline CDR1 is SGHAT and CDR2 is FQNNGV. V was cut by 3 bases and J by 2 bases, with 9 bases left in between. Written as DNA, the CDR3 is TGTGCCAGCAGCTTTAGGGGAACCACAGATACGCAGTATTTT. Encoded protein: CASSFRGTTDTQYF.